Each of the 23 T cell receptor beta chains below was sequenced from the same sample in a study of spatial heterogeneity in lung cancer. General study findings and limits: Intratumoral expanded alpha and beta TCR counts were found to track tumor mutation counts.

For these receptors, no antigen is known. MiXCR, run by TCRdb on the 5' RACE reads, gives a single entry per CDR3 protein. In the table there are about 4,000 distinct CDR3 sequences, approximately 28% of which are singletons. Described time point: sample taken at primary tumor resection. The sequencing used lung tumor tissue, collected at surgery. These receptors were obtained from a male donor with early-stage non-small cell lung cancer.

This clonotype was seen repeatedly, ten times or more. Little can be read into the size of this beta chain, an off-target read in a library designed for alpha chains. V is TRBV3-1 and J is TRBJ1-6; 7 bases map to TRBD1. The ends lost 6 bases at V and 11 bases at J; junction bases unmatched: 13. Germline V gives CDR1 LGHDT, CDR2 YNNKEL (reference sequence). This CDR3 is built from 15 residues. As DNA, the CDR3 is TGTGCCAGCAGTCGGGACAGCCTTCAGGGAGCACCCCTCCACTTT. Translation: CASSRDSLQGAPLHF.

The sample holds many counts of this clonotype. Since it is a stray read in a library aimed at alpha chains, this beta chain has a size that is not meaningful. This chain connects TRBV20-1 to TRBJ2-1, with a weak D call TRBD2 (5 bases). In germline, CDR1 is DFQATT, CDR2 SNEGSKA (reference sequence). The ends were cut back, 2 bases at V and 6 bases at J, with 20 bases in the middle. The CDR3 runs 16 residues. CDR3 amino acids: CSARTRGSSRSNEQFF. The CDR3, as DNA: TGCAGTGCTAGAACCCGAGGGTCCTCTCGCTCCAATGAGCAGTTCTTC.

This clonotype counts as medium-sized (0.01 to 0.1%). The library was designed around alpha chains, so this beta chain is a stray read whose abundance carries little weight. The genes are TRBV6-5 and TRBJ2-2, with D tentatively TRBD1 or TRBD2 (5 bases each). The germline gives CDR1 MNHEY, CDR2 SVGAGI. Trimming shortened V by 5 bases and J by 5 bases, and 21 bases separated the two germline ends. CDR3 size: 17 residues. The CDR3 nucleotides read TGTGCCAGCAGTGGGAGTGGTTGGGGGACCAAGACCGGGGAGCTGTTTTTT. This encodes CASSGSGWGTKTGELFF.

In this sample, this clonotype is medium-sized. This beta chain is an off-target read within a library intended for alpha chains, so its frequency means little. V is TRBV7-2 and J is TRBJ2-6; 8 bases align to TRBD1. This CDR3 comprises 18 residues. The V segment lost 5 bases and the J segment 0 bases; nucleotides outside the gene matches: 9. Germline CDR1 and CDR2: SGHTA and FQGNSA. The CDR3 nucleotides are TGTGCCAGCAGCCGGAGGGACAGGAGACTCTCTGGGGCCAACGTCCTGACTTTC. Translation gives CASSRRDRRLSGANVLTF.

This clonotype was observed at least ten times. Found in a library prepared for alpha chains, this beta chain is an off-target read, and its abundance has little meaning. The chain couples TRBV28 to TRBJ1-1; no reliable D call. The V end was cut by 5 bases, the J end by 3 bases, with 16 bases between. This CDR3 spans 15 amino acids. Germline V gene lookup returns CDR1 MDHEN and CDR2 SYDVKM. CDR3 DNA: TGTGCCAGCAGTACTCTAGGCAGGCGGGACACTGAAGCTTTCTTT. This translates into CASSTLGRRDTEAFF.

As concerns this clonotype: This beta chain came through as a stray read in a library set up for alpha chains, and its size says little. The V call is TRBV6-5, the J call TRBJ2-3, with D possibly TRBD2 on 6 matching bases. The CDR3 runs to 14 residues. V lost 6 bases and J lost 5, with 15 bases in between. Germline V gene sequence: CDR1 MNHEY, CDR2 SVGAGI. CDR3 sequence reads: CASRLAGFVDTQYF. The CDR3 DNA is TGTGCCAGCAGGTTGGCGGGGTTCGTAGATACGCAGTATTTT.

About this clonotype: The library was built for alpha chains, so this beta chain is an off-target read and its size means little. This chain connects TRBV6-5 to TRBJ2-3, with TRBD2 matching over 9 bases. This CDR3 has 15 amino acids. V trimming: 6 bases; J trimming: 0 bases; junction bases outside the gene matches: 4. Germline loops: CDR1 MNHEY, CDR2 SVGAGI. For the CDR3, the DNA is TGTGCCAGCAGCACAACTAGCGGGAGCACAGATACGCAGTATTTT. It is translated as CASSTTSGSTDTQYF.

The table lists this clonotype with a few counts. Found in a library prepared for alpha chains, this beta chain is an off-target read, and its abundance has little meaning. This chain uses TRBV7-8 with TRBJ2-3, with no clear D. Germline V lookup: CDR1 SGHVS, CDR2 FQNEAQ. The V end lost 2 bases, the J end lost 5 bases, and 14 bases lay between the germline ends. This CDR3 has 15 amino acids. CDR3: CASSLTGPPQDTQYF. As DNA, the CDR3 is TGTGCCAGCAGCTTAACGGGTCCCCCGCAAGATACGCAGTATTTT.

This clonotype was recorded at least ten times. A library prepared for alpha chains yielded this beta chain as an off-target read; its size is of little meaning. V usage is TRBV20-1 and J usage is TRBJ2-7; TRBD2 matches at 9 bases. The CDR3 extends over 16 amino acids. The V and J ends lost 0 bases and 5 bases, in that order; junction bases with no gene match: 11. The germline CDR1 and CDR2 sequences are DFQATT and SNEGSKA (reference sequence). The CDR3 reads CSARDRGGRAKNEQYF. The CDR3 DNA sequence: TGCAGTGCTAGAGATCGTGGCGGGAGGGCCAAGAACGAGCAGTACTTC.

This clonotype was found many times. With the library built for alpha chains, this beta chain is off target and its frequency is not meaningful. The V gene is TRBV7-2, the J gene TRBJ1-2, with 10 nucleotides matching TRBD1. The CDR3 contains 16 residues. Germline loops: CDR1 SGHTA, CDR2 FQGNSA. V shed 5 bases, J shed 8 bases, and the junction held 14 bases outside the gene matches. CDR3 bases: TGTGCCAGCAGCCCAGGCCGGGGACAGGGGTTTCGGGGCTACACCTTC. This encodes CASSPGRGQGFRGYTF.

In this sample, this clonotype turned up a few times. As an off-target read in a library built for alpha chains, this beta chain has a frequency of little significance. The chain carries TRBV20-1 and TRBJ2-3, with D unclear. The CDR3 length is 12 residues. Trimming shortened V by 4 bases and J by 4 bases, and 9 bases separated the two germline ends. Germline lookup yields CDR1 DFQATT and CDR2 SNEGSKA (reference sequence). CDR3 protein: CSATLSADTQYF. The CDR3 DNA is TGCAGTGCTACCCTAAGCGCAGATACGCAGTATTTT.

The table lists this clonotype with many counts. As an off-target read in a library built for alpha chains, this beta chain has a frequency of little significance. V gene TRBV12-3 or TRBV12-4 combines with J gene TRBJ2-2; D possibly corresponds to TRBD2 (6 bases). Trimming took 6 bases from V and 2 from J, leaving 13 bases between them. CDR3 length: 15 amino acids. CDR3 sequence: CASRPTAGNTGELFF. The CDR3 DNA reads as TGTGCCAGCAGACCAACAGCGGGCAACACCGGGGAGCTGTTTTTT.

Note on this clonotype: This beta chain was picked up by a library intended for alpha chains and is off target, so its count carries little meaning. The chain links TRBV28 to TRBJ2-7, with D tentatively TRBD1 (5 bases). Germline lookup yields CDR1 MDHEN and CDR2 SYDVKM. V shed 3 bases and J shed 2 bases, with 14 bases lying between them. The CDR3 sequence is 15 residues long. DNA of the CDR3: TGTGCCAGCAGTTTTACAGGTTTTACCCCCTACGAGCAGTACTTC. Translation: CASSFTGFTPYEQYF. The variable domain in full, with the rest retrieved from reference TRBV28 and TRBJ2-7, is DVKVTQSSRYLVKRTGEKVFLECVQDMDHENMFWYRQDPGLGLRLIYFSYDVKMKEKGDIPEGYSVSREKKERFSLILESASTNQTSMYLCASSFTGFTPYEQYFGPGTRLTVT.

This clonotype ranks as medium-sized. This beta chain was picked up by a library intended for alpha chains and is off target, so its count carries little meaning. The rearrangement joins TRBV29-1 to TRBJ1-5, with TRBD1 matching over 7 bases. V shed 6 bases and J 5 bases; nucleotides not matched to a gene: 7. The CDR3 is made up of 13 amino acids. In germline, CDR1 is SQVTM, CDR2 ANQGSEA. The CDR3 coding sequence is TGCAGCGTAATGGGCAGGGGGGATCAGCCCCAGCATTTT. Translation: CSVMGRGDQPQHF.

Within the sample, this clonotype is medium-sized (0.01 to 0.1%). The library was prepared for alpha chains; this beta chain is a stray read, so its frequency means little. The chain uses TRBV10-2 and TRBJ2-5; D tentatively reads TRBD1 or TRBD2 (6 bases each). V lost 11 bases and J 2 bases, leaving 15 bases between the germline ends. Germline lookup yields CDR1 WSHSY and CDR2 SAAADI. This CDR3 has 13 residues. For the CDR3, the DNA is TGCGCCTGCTTGCCGGGGGCGCAAGAGACCCAGTACTTC. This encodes CACLPGAQETQYF.

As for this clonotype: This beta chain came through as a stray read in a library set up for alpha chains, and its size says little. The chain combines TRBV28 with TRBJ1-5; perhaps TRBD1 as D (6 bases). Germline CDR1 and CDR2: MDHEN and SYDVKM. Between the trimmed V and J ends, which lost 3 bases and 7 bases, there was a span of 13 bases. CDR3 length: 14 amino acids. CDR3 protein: CASSLAGVRQPQHF. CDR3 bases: TGTGCCAGCAGTTTGGCAGGGGTTCGACAGCCCCAGCATTTT.

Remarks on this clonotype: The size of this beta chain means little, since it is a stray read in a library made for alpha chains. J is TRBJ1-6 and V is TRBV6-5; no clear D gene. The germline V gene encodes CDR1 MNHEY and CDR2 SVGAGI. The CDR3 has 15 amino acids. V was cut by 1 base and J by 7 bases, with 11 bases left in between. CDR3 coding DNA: TGTGCCAGCAGTTACTTGATGCCCGAAAATTCACCCCTCCACTTT. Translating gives CASSYLMPENSPLHF.

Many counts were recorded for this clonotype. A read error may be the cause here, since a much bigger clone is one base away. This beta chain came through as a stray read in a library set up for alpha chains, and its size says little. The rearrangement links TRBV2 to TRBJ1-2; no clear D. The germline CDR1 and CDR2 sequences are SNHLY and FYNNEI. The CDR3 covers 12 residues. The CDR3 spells CVSSGPNYGYTF. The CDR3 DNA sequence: TGTGTCAGCTCCGGTCCTAACTATGGCTACACCTTC.

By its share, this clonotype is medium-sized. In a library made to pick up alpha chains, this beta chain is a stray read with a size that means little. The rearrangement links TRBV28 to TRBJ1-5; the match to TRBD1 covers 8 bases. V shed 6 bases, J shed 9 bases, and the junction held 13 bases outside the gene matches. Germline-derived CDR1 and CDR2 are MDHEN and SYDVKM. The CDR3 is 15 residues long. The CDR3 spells CASSRQGALRGPQHF. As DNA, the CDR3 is TGTGCCAGCAGCCGCCAGGGGGCCCTTAGGGGGCCCCAGCATTTT.

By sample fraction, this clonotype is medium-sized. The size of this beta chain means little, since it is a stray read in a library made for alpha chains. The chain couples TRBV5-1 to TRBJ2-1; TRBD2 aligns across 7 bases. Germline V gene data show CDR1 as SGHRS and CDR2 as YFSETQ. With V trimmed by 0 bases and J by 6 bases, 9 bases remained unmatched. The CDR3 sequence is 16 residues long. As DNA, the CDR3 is TGCGCCAGCAGCTTGGAATCCAGCGGGACTGGCAATGAGCAGTTCTTC. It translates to CASSLESSGTGNEQFF.

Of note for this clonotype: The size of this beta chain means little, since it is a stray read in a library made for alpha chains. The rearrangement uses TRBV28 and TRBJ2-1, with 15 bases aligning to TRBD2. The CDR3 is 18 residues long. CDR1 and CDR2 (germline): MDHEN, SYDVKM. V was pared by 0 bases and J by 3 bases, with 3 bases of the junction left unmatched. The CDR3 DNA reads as TGTGCCAGCAGTTTATGGGGACTAGCGGGAGGTAGCTACAATGAGCAGTTCTTC. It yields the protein CASSLWGLAGGSYNEQFF.

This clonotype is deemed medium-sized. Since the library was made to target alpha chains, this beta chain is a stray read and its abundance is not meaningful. CDR3 nucleotide sequence: TGTGCCAGCAGTGAATTCCTGGGTTACAATGAGCAGTTCTTC. Translating it yields CASSEFLGYNEQFF. V is TRBV2 and J is TRBJ2-1; D is unclear. There are 14 residues in the CDR3. From germline, CDR1 is SNHLY and CDR2 FYNNEI. V dropped 2 bases and J dropped 4 bases, with 9 bases sitting between them.

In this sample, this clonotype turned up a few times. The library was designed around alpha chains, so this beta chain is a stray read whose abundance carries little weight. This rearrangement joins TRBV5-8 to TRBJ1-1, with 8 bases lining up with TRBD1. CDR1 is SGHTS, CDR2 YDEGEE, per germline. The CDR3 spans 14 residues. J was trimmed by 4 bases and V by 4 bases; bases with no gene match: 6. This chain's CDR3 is CASSNGQGSTEAFF. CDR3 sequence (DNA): TGTGCCAGCAGCAATGGACAGGGTTCCACTGAAGCTTTCTTT.